This TCR beta chain was documented in a study of OX40 agonist ivuxolimab in advanced cancers. Profiled with immunoSEQ multiplex PCR; TCRdb holds only in-frame clones, not every one. The sample has tens of thousands of clones; about four fifths are singletons. The CDR3 extends over 19 amino acids. Losses at the gene ends were 0 bases for V and 8 bases for J; bases not matched to a gene: 15. Germline CDR1 is SGHRS and CDR2 is YFSETQ. The sample was CD4+ or CD8+ T cells sorted from blood, taken in a trial of the OX40 agonist ivuxolimab. The sequence was obtained from an adult with an advanced solid tumor such as melanoma, head and neck, liver or kidney cancer. The chain employs TRBV5-1 and TRBJ1-6; TRBD1 matches at 9 bases. The CDR3 sequence: CASSLVGTGSSLGYSPLHF. CDR3 nucleotides: TGCGCCAGCAGCTTGGTCGGGACAGGGTCCTCCTTGGGATATTCACCCCTCCACTTT. The full variable domain, rest sourced from reference TRBV5-1 and TRBJ1-6, is KAGVTQTPRYLIKTRGQQVTLSCSPISGHRSVSWYQQTPGQGLQFLFEYFSETQRNKGNFPGRFSGRQFSNSRSEMNVSTLELGDSALYLCASSLVGTGSSLGYSPLHFGNGTRLTVT.